Listed below are T cell receptor beta chains from one sample, sequenced in a study of cytomegalovirus exposure and HLA in healthy donors. Using immunoSEQ multiplex PCR, the repertoire was profiled, and TCRdb retains in-frame clones only, with some absent. The table shows about 160,000 clones, with 65% to 85% occurring only once. The sequenced sample consisted of PBMCs. The receptors here all came from a man between 35 and 55 years old in good health and CMV-seropositive. Both conserved end residues are part of each CDR3. The D gene is left open where the match is weak. Expanded clones are given a class, and other clones once, few, many or no size at all.

J | size | V | D | CDR3 | DNA
TRBJ1-2 | - | TRBV5-4 | - | CASSSTFTRTHFGYTF | TGTGCCAGCAGCTCGACTTTTACCAGGACACATTTTGGCTACACCTTC
TRBJ1-1 | - | TRBV5-6 | TRBD1 | CASSPLGQIAFF | TGTGCCAGCAGCCCCTTGGGACAGATAGCTTTCTTT
TRBJ2-2 | - | TRBV9 | TRBD2 | CASSVGGSDTGELFF | TGTGCCAGCAGCGTCGGGGGGAGCGACACCGGGGAGCTGTTTTTT
TRBJ2-7 | - | TRBV27 | TRBD2 | CASSFTSGGYEQYF | TGTGCCAGCAGCTTCACTAGCGGGGGATACGAGCAGTACTTC
TRBJ1-1 | - | TRBV6-1 | - | CASSELLGGNTEAFF | TGTGCCAGCAGTGAACTGTTAGGAGGGAACACTGAAGCTTTCTTT
TRBJ2-1 | - | TRBV13 | TRBD2 | CASSLGDLAGNEQFF | TGTGCCAGCAGCTTAGGGGATTTAGCGGGAAATGAGCAGTTCTTC
TRBJ2-1 | - | TRBV4-1 | TRBD1 | CASSQGQGNEQFF | TGCGCCAGCAGCCAGGGACAGGGGAATGAGCAGTTCTTC
TRBJ1-2 | once | TRBV29-1 | - | CSFKAGNDYGYTF | TGCAGCTTCAAGGCAGGAAATGACTATGGCTACACCTTC
TRBJ1-4 | - | TRBV27 | - | CASSSRGREKLFF | TGTGCCAGCAGTTCCCGTGGGCGCGAAAAACTGTTTTTT
TRBJ1-1 | - | TRBV7-9 | - | CASSPAGSTEAFF | TGTGCCAGCAGCCCCGCCGGGAGCACTGAAGCTTTCTTT
TRBJ2-7 | - | TRBV11-2 | TRBD1 | CASSLLRTGGYEQYF | TGTGCCAGCAGCTTATTGCGGACAGGGGGCTACGAGCAGTACTTC
TRBJ2-1 | once | TRBV4-3 | - | CASSLDSSSYNEQFF | TGCGCCAGCAGCCTGGACAGCAGCTCCTACAATGAGCAGTTCTTC
TRBJ1-2 | - | TRBV28 | TRBD1 | CASSSGGQANYGYTF | TGTGCCAGCAGTTCAGGGGGCCAGGCTAACTATGGCTACACCTTC